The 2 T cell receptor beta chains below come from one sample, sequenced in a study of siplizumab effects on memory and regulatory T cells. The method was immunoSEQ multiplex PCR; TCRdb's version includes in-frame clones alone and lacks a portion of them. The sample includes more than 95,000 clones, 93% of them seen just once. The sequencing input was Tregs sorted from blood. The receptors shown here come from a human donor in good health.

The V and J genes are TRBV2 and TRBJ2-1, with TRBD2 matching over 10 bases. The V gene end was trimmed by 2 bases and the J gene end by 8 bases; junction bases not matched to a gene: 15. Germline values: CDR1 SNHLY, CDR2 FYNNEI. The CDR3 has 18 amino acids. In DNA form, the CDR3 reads TGTGCCAGCAGTGAATGGGGCTTCAGCGGGGGGGCGAGGGATGAGCAGTTCTTC. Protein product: CASSEWGFSGGARDEQFF. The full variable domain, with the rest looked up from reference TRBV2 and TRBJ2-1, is EPEVTQTPSHQVTQMGQEVILRCVPISNHLYFYWYRQILGQKVEFLVSFYNNEISEKSEIFDDQFSVERPDGSNFTLKIRSTKLEDSAMYFCASSEWGFSGGARDEQFFGPGTRLTVL.

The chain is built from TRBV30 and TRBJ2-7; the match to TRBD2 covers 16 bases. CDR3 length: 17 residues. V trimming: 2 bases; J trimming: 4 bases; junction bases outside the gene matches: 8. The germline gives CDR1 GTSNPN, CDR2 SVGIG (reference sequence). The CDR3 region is CAWSPPGTSGGAYEQYF. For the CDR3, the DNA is TGTGCCTGGAGTCCCCCCGGGACTAGCGGGGGGGCGTACGAGCAGTACTTC.